The 27 T cell receptor beta chains reported below all come from one sample, sequenced in a study of T cell clonotyping in hematopoietic cell transplantation. Here immunoSEQ multiplex PCR was the method, and the copy in TCRdb shows in-frame clones only, minus some. The table lists 30,000 to 45,000 clones, approximately 88% of them singletons. Sequencing input: peripheral blood mononuclear cells. The receptors were gathered from a middle-aged woman in good health. Some clones in this sample may be carry-over from other donors' samples.

The genes are TRBV9 and TRBJ2-1; 11 nucleotides agree with TRBD1. In germline, CDR1 is SGDLS, CDR2 YYNGEE. The V gene end was trimmed by 3 bases and the J gene end by 9 bases; junction bases not matched to a gene: 8. The CDR3 length is 15 residues. DNA for the CDR3: TGTGCCAGCAGCGGGACAGGGGGCTTTGTTGGTGAGCAGTTCTTC. This sequence encodes CASSGTGGFVGEQFF.

This clone was counted a few times. V is TRBV28 and J is TRBJ1-4, with D perhaps matching TRBD1 (5 bases). The germline V gene encodes CDR1 MDHEN and CDR2 SYDVKM. This CDR3 is 14 amino acids long. Trimming removed 5 bases at V and 10 bases at J, with 17 bases between. CDR3 residues: CASSIRGLVVKLFF. The CDR3, as DNA: TGTGCCAGCAGTATAAGGGGATTGGTGGTAAAACTGTTTTTT.

The chain couples TRBV15 to TRBJ1-2, with D maybe TRBD1 (6 bases). V lost 1 base and J 4 bases, leaving 10 bases between the germline ends. CDR1 and CDR2 from the germline V gene are LNHNV and YYDKDF (reference sequence). This CDR3 comprises 14 residues. CDR3 sequence (DNA): TGTGCCACCAGCAGAGGGGGGCAGTCCTATGGCTACACCTTC. Amino acid sequence: CATSRGGQSYGYTF. The full variable domain, its missing parts supplied by reference TRBV15 and TRBJ1-2, is DAMVIQNPRYQVTQFGKPVTLSCSQTLNHNVMYWYQQKSSQAPKLLFHYYDKDFNNEADTPDNFQSRRPNTSFCFLDIRSPGLGDTAMYLCATSRGGQSYGYTFGSGTRLTVV.

The chain links TRBV5-6 to TRBJ1-1; possible D gene TRBD1, 5 bases. V lost 3 bases and J 0 bases, leaving 12 bases between the germline ends. There are 15 residues in the CDR3. Germline CDR1 reads SGHDT; CDR2 reads YYEEEE. The CDR3: CASSWGTGVNTEAFF. The CDR3, as DNA: TGTGCCAGCAGCTGGGGGACGGGCGTGAACACTGAAGCTTTCTTT.

This rearrangement joins TRBV5-1 to TRBJ2-7; 9 bases align to TRBD2. Germline assignment: CDR1 SGHRS and CDR2 YFSETQ. V trimming: 4 bases; J trimming: 7 bases; junction bases outside the gene matches: 9. This CDR3 spans 14 amino acids. The CDR3 region is CASSLSGGLGEQYF. CDR3 DNA sequence: TGCGCCAGCAGCCTTAGCGGGGGTCTGGGTGAGCAGTACTTC.

The chain has TRBV4-3 and TRBJ2-7; D remains ambiguous. V was pared by 0 bases and J by 4 bases, with 10 bases between. Germline values: CDR1 LGHNA, CDR2 YSLEER. CDR3 length: 14 residues. Written as DNA, the CDR3 is TGCGCCAGCAGCCAAGATCTCGGAGTATACGAGCAGTACTTC. This sequence encodes CASSQDLGVYEQYF.

The count of this clone is one. The rearrangement uses TRBV27 and TRBJ1-2, with D perhaps matching TRBD1 (6 bases). CDR1 is MNHEY and CDR2 is SMNVEV in the germline V gene (reference sequence). The V end was cut by 2 bases, the J end by 0 bases, with 10 bases between. The CDR3 runs to 15 residues. CDR3 residues: CASSLGGPSNYGYTF. CDR3 nucleotides: TGTGCCAGCAGTTTAGGGGGGCCGTCTAACTATGGCTACACCTTC.

CDR3 sequence (DNA): TGTGCCAGCAGCTTGGACGGTCGAAAACCCTATGGCTACACCTTC. Protein product: CASSLDGRKPYGYTF. The chain recombines TRBV5-6 with TRBJ1-2; D unclear. Looked up from germline, CDR1 is SGHDT and CDR2 is YYEEEE. There are 15 residues in the CDR3. V was cut by 0 bases and J by 4 bases, with 13 bases left in between.

V gene TRBV10-3 combines with J gene TRBJ2-7, with no clear D. This CDR3 has 13 residues. V shed 5 bases and J shed 0 bases, with 8 bases lying between them. Germline-derived CDR1 and CDR2 are ENHRY and SYGVKD. The CDR3 here is CAISRASSYEQYF. The CDR3 DNA is TGTGCCATCAGTAGAGCGAGCTCCTACGAGCAGTACTTC.

This sequence joins TRBV7-2 and TRBJ2-7; D could derive from TRBD1 or TRBD2 (5 bases each). The CDR3 totals 15 residues. V dropped 1 base and J dropped 2 bases, with 12 bases sitting between them. Germline CDR1 and CDR2: SGHTA and FQGNSA. CDR3 residues: CASSLGKGEPYEQYF. Written as DNA, the CDR3 is TGTGCCAGCAGCTTAGGGAAAGGGGAGCCCTACGAGCAGTACTTC.

The chain is built from TRBV11-2 and TRBJ1-4; D unclear. The CDR3 is 16 amino acids. Looked up from germline, CDR1 is SGHAT and CDR2 is FQNNGV. Deletions cut 2 bases from V and 0 bases from J, with 10 bases between. This chain's CDR3 is CASSLTRGSTNEKLFF. The CDR3 nucleotides read TGTGCCAGCAGCTTAACGAGAGGCTCAACTAATGAAAAACTGTTTTTT.

V is TRBV27 and J is TRBJ2-5; 7 positions agree with TRBD1. Germline V gene lookup returns CDR1 MNHEY and CDR2 SMNVEV (reference sequence). The V and J ends lost 5 bases and 1 base, in that order; junction bases with no gene match: 1. CDR3 length: 13 amino acids. The CDR3 loop reads CASSGTVQETQYF. CDR3 nucleotide sequence: TGTGCCAGCAGTGGGACAGTCCAAGAGACCCAGTACTTC.

The CDR3 spells CASSYSLRAYEQYF. For the CDR3, the DNA is TGTGCCAGCAGTTACTCGTTACGGGCCTACGAGCAGTACTTC. The V gene is TRBV6-6, the J gene TRBJ2-7, with D hard to call. This CDR3 is 14 amino acids long. From germline, CDR1 is MNHNY and CDR2 SVGAGI (reference sequence). Trimming pared 0 bases from V and 2 bases from J, leaving 8 bases between.

V gene TRBV28 combines with J gene TRBJ2-7; D ambiguous. This CDR3 spans 14 amino acids. Trimming stripped 5 bases from V and 7 bases from J, with 18 bases between. CDR1 MDHEN and CDR2 SYDVKM come from the germline V gene. The CDR3 DNA reads TGTGCCAGCAGTCTGGACGGTGAGGTCGGAGAGCAGTACTTC. Translated: CASSLDGEVGEQYF.

This chain uses TRBV4-3 with TRBJ2-2; D is unclear. The V gene lost 3 bases and the J gene lost 6 bases, with 8 bases spanning the gap. This CDR3 is 13 amino acids long. Germline CDR1 and CDR2: LGHNA and YSLEER. CDR3 DNA: TGCGCCAGCAGCCATGCAGTCCCCGGGGAGCTGTTTTTT. It specifies CASSHAVPGELFF.

The chain joins TRBV25-1 to TRBJ1-1; D is unclear. Between the trimmed V and J ends, which lost 5 bases and 2 bases, there was a span of 9 bases. The germline CDR1 and CDR2 sequences are MGHDK and SYGVNS. The CDR3 totals 13 residues. The CDR3, as DNA: TGTGCCAGCAGTCGAGGTCTCAACACTGAAGCTTTCTTT. Translating gives CASSRGLNTEAFF.

This chain uses TRBV5-6 with TRBJ1-4, with 7 nucleotides matching TRBD1. Trimming at V came to 3 bases and at J to 3 bases, leaving 5 bases not matched to a gene. The CDR3 length is 15 residues. Per the germline V gene, CDR1 is SGHDT and CDR2 is YYEEEE. The CDR3 coding sequence is TGTGCCAGCAGCTCCTCGGGACAGTCTAATGAAAAACTGTTTTTT. Its protein is CASSSSGQSNEKLFF. The full variable domain, rest sourced from reference TRBV5-6 and TRBJ1-4, is DAGVTQSPTHLIKTRGQQVTLRCSPKSGHDTVSWYQQALGQGPQFIFQYYEEEERQRGNFPDRFSGHQFPNYSSELNVNALLLGDSALYLCASSSSGQSNEKLFFGSGTQLSVL.

This sequence joins TRBV19 and TRBJ1-5, with D hard to call. From germline, CDR1 is LNHDA and CDR2 SQIVND (reference sequence). The CDR3 has 14 residues. Deletions cut 9 bases from V and 0 bases from J, with 12 bases between. In DNA, the CDR3 is TGTGCCAGCCATATGTGGGATAGCAATCAGCCCCAGCATTTT. Its protein product is CASHMWDSNQPQHF. The full variable domain, rest sourced from reference TRBV19 and TRBJ1-5, is DGGITQSPKYLFRKEGQNVTLSCEQNLNHDAMYWYRQDPGQGLRLIYYSQIVNDFQKGDIAEGYSVSREKKESFPLTVTSAQKNPTAFYLCASHMWDSNQPQHFGDGTRLSIL.

This rearrangement joins TRBV5-1 to TRBJ1-4; 7 bases fit TRBD1. V shed 8 bases, J shed 6 bases, and the junction held 7 bases outside the gene matches. CDR3 length equals 13 residues. Germline CDR1 is SGHRS and CDR2 is YFSETQ. The CDR3 coding sequence is TGCGCCAGTACGACAGGGTCGGATGAAAAACTGTTTTTT. Its protein product is CASTTGSDEKLFF.

This chain links TRBV6-5 with TRBJ2-7, with no clear D. V was trimmed by 0 bases and J by 6 bases, leaving 9 bases between them. The CDR3 contains 13 residues. Germline V gene data show CDR1 as MNHEY and CDR2 as SVGAGI. The CDR3 DNA reads as TGTGCCAGCAGTTACTCTCGGGTCTCCGAGCAGTACTTC. Amino acids: CASSYSRVSEQYF.

The rearrangement uses TRBV29-1 and TRBJ2-7; no firm D call. The CDR3 is 13 residues long. Germline V gene lookup returns CDR1 SQVTM and CDR2 ANQGSEA. V lost 2 bases and J 6 bases, leaving 14 bases between the germline ends. The CDR3 nucleotides are TGCAGCGTTGAAAGTGGGAAGTCCAGCGAGCAGTACTTC. Its protein is CSVESGKSSEQYF.

This chain uses TRBV10-3 with TRBJ2-7; TRBD2 aligns across 10 bases. The CDR3 has 14 residues. The junction had 7 bases not matched to a gene; V was cut back by 5 bases and J by 6 bases. Germline lookup yields CDR1 ENHRY and CDR2 SYGVKD. The CDR3 DNA reads as TGTGCCATCAGTCTAGCGGGAGAGTGGAGCGAGCAGTACTTC. Translating it yields CAISLAGEWSEQYF.

The rearrangement links TRBV10-3 to TRBJ1-5; 8 positions agree with TRBD1. Germline V CDR1 and CDR2: ENHRY, SYGVKD. V shed 6 bases, J shed 0 bases, and the junction held 7 bases outside the gene matches. The CDR3 is made up of 16 amino acids. CDR3 region: CAISPTGVGSNQPQHF. The CDR3 coding sequence is TGTGCCATCAGCCCGACAGGGGTTGGTAGCAATCAGCCCCAGCATTTT.

Only one count was recorded for this clone. This sequence joins TRBV7-3 and TRBJ2-3, with a weak D call TRBD2 (6 bases). The V gene lost 5 bases and the J gene lost 2 bases, with 11 bases spanning the gap. Germline CDR1 reads SGHTA; CDR2 reads FQGTGA. The CDR3 sequence is 14 residues long. In nucleotides, the CDR3 is TGTGCCAGCAGCATAGCGGATCTCACAGATACGCAGTATTTT. It is translated as CASSIADLTDTQYF.

The chain links TRBV4-1 to TRBJ2-1; D is possibly TRBD2 (6 bases). The CDR3 is made up of 15 amino acids. The V and J ends lost 6 bases and 0 bases respectively, with 12 bases between them. Germline V CDR1 and CDR2: MGHRA, YSYEKL. In DNA form, the CDR3 reads TGCGCCAGCAGGAGCGGGCCCAGCTCCTACAATGAGCAGTTCTTC. Its protein product is CASRSGPSSYNEQFF.

The chain links TRBV14 to TRBJ2-7, with a possible D match to TRBD2 (6 bases). CDR1 is SGHDN and CDR2 is FVKESK in the germline V gene. The CDR3 is 14 residues long. Trimming removed 2 bases from V and 2 bases from J, with 10 bases in between. CDR3 coding DNA: TGTGCCAGCAGCCAAAGGAGGGTTACCTACGAGCAGTACTTC. Amino acid sequence: CASSQRRVTYEQYF.

The chain uses TRBV28 and TRBJ1-1, with D possibly matching TRBD1 (6 bases). This CDR3 has 14 residues. Deletions cut 6 bases from V and 1 base from J, with 12 bases between. In germline, CDR1 is MDHEN, CDR2 SYDVKM. The CDR3 is CASSLQGENTEAFF. The CDR3 DNA sequence: TGTGCCAGCAGCCTACAGGGTGAGAACACTGAAGCTTTCTTT.